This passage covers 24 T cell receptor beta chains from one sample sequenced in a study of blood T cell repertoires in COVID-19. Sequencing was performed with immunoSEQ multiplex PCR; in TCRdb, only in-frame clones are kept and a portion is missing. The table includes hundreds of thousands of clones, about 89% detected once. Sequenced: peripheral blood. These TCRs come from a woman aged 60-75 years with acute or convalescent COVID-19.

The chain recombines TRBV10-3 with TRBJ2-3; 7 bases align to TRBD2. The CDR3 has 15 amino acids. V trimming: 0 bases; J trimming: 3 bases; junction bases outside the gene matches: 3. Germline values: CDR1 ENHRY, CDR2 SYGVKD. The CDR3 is CAISESRGGTDTQYF. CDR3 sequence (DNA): TGTGCCATCAGTGAGTCAAGGGGAGGGACAGATACGCAGTATTTT.

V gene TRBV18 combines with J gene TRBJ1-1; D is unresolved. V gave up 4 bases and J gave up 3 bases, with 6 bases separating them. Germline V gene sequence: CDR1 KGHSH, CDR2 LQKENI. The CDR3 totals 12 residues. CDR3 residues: CASSRGDTEAFF. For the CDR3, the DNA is TGTGCCAGCTCACGGGGAGACACTGAAGCTTTCTTT. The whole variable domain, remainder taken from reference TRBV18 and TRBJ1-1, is NAGVMQNPRHLVRRRGQEARLRCSPMKGHSHVYWYRQLPEEGLKFMVYLQKENIIDESGMPKERFSAEFPKEGPSILRIQQVVRGDSAAYFCASSRGDTEAFFGQGTRLTVV.

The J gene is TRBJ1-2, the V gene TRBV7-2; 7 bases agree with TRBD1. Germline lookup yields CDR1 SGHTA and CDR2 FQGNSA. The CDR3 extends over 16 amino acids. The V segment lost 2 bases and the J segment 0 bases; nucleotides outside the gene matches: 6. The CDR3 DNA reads TGTGCCAGCAGCTTATATACCGGGACAGCTAACTATGGCTACACCTTC. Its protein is CASSLYTGTANYGYTF. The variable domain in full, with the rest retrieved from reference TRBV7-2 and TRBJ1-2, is GAGVSQSPSNKVTEKGKDVELRCDPISGHTALYWYRQSLGQGLEFLIYFQGNSAPDKSGLPSDRFSAERTGGSVSTLTIQRTQQEDSAVYLCASSLYTGTANYGYTFGSGTRLTVV.

The CDR3 sequence is CASNLAGGLDEQYF. The CDR3 DNA sequence: TGTGCCAGCAATCTAGCGGGAGGTCTTGACGAGCAGTACTTC. V is TRBV27 and J is TRBJ2-7; 11 bases match TRBD2. J lost 5 bases, V lost 7 bases, and 7 bases had no gene match. This CDR3 spans 14 amino acids. CDR1 MNHEY and CDR2 SMNVEV come from the germline V gene (reference sequence).

CDR3 loop: CASSFATSGRGGETQYF. Written as DNA, the CDR3 is TGTGCCAGCAGCTTCGCGACTAGCGGGAGGGGGGGGGAGACCCAGTACTTC. V gene TRBV5-4 combines with J gene TRBJ2-5, with 14 bases that match TRBD2. The germline gives CDR1 SGHNT, CDR2 YYREEE (reference sequence). Losses at the gene ends were 2 bases for V and 5 bases for J; bases not matched to a gene: 8. This CDR3 has 17 residues.

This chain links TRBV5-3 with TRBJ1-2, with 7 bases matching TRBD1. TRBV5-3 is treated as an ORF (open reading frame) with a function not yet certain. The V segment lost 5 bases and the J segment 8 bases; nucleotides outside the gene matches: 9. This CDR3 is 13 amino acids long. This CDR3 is CARSGTVPRGYTF. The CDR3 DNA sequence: TGTGCCAGAAGTGGGACAGTCCCTCGAGGCTACACCTTC.

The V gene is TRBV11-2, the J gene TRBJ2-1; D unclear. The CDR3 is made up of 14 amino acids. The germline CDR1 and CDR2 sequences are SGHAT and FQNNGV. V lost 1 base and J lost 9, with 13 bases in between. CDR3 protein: CASSLGALPAEQFF. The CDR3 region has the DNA TGTGCCAGCAGCTTAGGGGCGCTTCCGGCTGAGCAGTTCTTC.

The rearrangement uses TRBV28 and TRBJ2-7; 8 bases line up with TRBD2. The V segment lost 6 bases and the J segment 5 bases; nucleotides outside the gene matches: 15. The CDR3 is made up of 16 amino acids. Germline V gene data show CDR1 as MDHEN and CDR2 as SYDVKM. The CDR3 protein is CASRQIGRAGVDEQYF. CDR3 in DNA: TGTGCCAGCAGGCAAATCGGGCGAGCGGGAGTGGACGAGCAGTACTTC.

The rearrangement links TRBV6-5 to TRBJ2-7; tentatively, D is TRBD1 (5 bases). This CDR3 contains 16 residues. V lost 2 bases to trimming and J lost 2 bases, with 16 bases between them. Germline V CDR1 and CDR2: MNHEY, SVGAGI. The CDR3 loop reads CASSYGLWSRAYEQYF. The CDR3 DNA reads TGTGCCAGCAGTTACGGGCTTTGGAGCAGGGCCTACGAGCAGTACTTC.

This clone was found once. In DNA, the CDR3 is TGTGCCAGCGCCACCCCGGGACAGGGGGCATCACCCCTCCACTTT. Amino acid sequence: CASATPGQGASPLHF. This sequence joins TRBV27 and TRBJ1-6; 12 bases are a match to TRBD1. V dropped 8 bases and J dropped 10; count of bases not matched to a gene: 9. This CDR3 region has 15 residues. From germline, CDR1 is MNHEY and CDR2 SMNVEV (reference sequence).

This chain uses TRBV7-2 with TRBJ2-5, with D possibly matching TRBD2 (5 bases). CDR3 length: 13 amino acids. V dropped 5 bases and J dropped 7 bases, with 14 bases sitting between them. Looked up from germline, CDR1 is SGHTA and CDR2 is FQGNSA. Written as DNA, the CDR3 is TGTGCCAGCAGCGGAATCCCCGGGGTGACCCAGTACTTC. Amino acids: CASSGIPGVTQYF.

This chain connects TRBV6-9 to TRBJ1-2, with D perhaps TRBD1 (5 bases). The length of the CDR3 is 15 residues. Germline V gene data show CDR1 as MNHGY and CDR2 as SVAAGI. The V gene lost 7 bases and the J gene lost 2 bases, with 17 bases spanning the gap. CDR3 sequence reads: CASTNSETENYGYTF. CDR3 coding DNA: TGTGCCAGCACCAATTCGGAGACAGAAAACTATGGCTACACCTTC.

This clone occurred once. CDR3 sequence: CASSLNSGGRSNQPQHF. The CDR3 nucleotides read TGTGCCAGCAGCTTAAACTCAGGGGGCCGGAGCAATCAGCCCCAGCATTTT. This rearrangement joins TRBV7-2 to TRBJ1-5; 8 bases agree with TRBD1. The length of the CDR3 is 17 residues. V lost 2 bases and J lost 1; bases outside the gene matches: 7. Per the germline V gene, CDR1 is SGHTA and CDR2 is FQGNSA.

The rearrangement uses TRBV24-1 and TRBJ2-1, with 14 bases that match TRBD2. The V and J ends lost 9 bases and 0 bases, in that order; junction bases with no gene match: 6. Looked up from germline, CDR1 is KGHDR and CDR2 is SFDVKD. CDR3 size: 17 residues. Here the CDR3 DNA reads TGTGCCACCTCGGGACTAGCGGGAGTTAGCTCCTACAATGAGCAGTTCTTC. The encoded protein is CATSGLAGVSSYNEQFF.

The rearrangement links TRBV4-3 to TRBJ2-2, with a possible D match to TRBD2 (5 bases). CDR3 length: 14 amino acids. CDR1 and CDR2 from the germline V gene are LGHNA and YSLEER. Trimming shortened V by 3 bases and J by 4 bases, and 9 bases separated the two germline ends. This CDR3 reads CASSHPGSTGELFF. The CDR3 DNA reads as TGCGCCAGCAGCCATCCGGGGAGCACCGGGGAGCTGTTTTTT.

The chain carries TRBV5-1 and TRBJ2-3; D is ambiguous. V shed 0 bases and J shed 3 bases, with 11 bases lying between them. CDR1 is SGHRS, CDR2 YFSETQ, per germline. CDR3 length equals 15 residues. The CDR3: CASSLGPSDTDTQYF. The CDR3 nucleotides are TGCGCCAGCAGCTTGGGACCTAGTGATACAGATACGCAGTATTTT.

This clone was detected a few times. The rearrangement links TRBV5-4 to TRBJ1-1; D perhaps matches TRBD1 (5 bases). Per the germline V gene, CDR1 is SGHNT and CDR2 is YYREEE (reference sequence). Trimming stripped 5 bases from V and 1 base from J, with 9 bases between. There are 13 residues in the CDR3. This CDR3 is CASSSTGNTEAFF. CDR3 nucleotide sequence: TGTGCCAGCAGTTCTACAGGGAACACTGAAGCTTTCTTT. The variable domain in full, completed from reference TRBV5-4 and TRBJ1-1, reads ETGVTQSPTHLIKTRGQQVTLRCSSQSGHNTVSWYQQALGQGPQFIFQYYREEENGRGNFPPRFSGLQFPNYSSELNVNALELDDSALYLCASSSTGNTEAFFGQGTRLTVV.

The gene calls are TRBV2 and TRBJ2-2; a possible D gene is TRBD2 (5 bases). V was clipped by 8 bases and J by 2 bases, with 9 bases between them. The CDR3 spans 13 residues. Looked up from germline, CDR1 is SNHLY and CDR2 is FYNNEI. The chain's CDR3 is CASSGSNTGELFF. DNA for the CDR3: TGTGCCAGCTCGGGAAGTAACACCGGGGAGCTGTTTTTT.

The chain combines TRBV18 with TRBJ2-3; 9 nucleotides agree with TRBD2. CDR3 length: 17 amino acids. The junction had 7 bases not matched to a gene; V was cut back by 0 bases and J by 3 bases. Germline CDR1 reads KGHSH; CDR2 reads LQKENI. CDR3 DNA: TGTGCCAGCTCACCACCCCGAGTAGCGGGAGCTACAGATACGCAGTATTTT. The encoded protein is CASSPPRVAGATDTQYF. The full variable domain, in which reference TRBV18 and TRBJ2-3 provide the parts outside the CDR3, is NAGVMQNPRHLVRRRGQEARLRCSPMKGHSHVYWYRQLPEEGLKFMVYLQKENIIDESGMPKERFSAEFPKEGPSILRIQQVVRGDSAAYFCASSPPRVAGATDTQYFGPGTRLTVL.

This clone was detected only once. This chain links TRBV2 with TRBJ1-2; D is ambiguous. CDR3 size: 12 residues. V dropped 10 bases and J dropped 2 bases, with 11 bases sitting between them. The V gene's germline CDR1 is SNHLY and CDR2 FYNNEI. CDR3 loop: CATPFTNYGYTF. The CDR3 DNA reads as TGTGCCACCCCCTTCACAAACTATGGCTACACCTTC.

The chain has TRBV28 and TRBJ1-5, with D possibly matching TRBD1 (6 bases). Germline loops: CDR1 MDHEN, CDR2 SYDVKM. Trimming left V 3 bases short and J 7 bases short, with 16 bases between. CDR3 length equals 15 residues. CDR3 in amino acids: CASSFLAQGRQPQHF. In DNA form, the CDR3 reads TGTGCCAGCAGTTTTTTAGCGCAGGGGCGACAGCCCCAGCATTTT.

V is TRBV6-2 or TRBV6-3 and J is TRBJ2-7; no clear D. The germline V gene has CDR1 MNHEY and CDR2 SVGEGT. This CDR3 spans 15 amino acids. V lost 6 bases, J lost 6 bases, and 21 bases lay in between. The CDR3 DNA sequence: TGTGCCAGCAGCTGGGCCCTAAGGTTGAGCACCGAGCAGTACTTC. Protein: CASSWALRLSTEQYF.

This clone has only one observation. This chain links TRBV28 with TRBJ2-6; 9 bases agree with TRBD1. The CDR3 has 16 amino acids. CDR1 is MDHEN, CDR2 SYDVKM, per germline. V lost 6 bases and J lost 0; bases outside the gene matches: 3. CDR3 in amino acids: CASRGTGSSGANVLTF. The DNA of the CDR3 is TGTGCCAGCAGGGGGACAGGGTCCTCTGGGGCCAACGTCCTGACTTTC.

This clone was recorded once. CDR3 sequence (DNA): TGCAGCGTTGAAGTCAGAACCTACGAGCAGTACTTC. It is translated as CSVEVRTYEQYF. The gene calls are TRBV29-1 and TRBJ2-7; D uncertain. Trimming removed 1 base at V and 2 bases at J, with 6 bases between. Germline-derived CDR1 and CDR2 are SQVTM and ANQGSEA. The CDR3 is 12 amino acids.